This T cell receptor beta chain was retrieved from a study of response to subunit inactivated influenza vaccine. Study-wide findings and caveats: Seasonal influenza vaccination, on each occasion, was suggested by the authors to recruit few new T cells.

Germline-derived CDR1 and CDR2 are LGHDT and YNNKEL (reference sequence). This CDR3 is built from 13 residues. Trimming left V 4 bases short and J 6 bases short, with 10 bases between. With regard to this clonotype: Its antigen remains unidentified.

TCRdb used MiXCR to reprocess the RT-PCR reads, holding one entry per CDR3 protein. The data contain fewer than 550,000 distinct CDR3 sequences, around 25% of them singletons. The sample in question was CD4+ T cells sorted from PBMCs, obtained around 5 days after vaccination. The V and J genes are TRBV3-1 and TRBJ1-5; no clear D gene. The TCR comes from a man aged 50 or older who received an inactivated influenza vaccine. The CDR3 DNA follows: TGTGCCAGCAGCCCCCTCGGGAGTCAGCCCCAGCATTTT. It codes for CASSPLGSQPQHF.